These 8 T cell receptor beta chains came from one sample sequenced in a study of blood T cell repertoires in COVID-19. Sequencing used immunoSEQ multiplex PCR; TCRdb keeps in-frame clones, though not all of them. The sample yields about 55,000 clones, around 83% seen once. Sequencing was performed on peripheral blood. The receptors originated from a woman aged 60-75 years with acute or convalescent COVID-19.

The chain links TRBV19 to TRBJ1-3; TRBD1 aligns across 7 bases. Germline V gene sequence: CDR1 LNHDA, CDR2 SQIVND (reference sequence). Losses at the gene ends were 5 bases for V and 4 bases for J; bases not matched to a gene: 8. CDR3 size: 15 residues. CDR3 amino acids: CASSFLGTEGNTIYF. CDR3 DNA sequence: TGTGCCAGTAGTTTTTTGGGGACAGAAGGAAACACCATATATTTT.

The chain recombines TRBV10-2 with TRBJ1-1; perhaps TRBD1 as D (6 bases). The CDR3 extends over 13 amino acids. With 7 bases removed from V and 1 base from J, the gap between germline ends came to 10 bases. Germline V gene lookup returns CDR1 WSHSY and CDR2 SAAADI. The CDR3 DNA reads TGCGCCAGCACAGGGGTCAAGAACACTGAAGCTTTCTTT. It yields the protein CASTGVKNTEAFF.

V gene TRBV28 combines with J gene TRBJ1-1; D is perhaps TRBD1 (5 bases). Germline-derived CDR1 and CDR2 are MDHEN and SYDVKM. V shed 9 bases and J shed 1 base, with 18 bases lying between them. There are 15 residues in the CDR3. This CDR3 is CASIIGGEGNTEAFF. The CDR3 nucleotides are TGTGCCAGTATAATCGGGGGTGAGGGGAACACTGAAGCTTTCTTT.

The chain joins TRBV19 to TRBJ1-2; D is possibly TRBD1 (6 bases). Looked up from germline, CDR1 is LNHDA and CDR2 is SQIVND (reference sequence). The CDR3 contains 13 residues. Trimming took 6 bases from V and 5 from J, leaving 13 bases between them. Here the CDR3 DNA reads TGTGCCAGTAGCCCGACAGGATCTTATGGCTACACCTTC. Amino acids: CASSPTGSYGYTF. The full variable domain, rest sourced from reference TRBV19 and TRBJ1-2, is DGGITQSPKYLFRKEGQNVTLSCEQNLNHDAMYWYRQDPGQGLRLIYYSQIVNDFQKGDIAEGYSVSREKKESFPLTVTSAQKNPTAFYLCASSPTGSYGYTFGSGTRLTVV.

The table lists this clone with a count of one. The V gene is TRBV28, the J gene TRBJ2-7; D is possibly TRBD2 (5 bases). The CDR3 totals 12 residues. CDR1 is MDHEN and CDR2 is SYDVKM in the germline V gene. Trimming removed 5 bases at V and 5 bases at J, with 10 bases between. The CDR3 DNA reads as TGTGCCAGCAGTCCCGGACTCAACGAGCAGTACTTC. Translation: CASSPGLNEQYF.

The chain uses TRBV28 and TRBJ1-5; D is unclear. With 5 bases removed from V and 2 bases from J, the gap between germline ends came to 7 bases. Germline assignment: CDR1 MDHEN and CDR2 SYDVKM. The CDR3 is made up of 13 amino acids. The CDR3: CASSLLGNQPQHF. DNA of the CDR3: TGTGCCAGCAGTCTACTTGGCAATCAGCCCCAGCATTTT.

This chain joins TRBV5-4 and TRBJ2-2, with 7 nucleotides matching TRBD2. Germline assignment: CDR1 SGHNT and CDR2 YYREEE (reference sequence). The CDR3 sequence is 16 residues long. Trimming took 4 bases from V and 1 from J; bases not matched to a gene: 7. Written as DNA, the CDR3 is TGTGCCAGCAGCCGCGAACTAGCGAAGAACACCGGGGAGCTGTTTTTT. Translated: CASSRELAKNTGELFF.

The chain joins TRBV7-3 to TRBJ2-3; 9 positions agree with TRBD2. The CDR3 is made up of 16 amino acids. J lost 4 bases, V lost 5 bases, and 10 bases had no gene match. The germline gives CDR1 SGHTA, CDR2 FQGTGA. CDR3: CASSPVGGGAPDTQYF. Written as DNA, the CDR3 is TGTGCCAGCAGCCCCGTAGGCGGGGGGGCCCCAGATACGCAGTATTTT.